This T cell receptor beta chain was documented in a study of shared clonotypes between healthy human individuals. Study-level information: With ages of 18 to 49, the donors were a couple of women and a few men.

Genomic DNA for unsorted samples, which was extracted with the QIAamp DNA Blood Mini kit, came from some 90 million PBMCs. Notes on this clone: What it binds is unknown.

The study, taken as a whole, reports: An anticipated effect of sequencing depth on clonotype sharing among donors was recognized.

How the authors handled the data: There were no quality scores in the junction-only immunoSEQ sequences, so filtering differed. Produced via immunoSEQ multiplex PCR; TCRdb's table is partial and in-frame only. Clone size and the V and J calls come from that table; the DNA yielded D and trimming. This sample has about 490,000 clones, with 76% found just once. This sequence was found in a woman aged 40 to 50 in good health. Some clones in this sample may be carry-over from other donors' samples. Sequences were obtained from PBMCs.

The CDR3 DNA reads as TGCGCCAGCAGCCAAGTCGGTCCGAGAGGGGCGGAGACCCAGTACTTC. It is translated as CASSQVGPRGAETQYF. This chain uses TRBV4-1 with TRBJ2-5; D could derive from TRBD1 or TRBD2 (5 bases each). V dropped 1 base and J dropped 5 bases, with 17 bases sitting between them. This CDR3 is 16 amino acids long. Germline CDR1 is MGHRA and CDR2 is YSYEKL.